The 2 T cell receptor beta chains presented below share a single source sample, sequenced in a study of cytomegalovirus exposure and HLA in healthy donors. Primers: 60 Vbeta forward and 13 Jbeta reverse. Repertoires were generated with immunoSEQ multiplex PCR, while TCRdb's copy carries only in-frame clones and drops some. The sample lists approximately 140,000 clones, about four fifths seen once, with about 6.7% in the top ten. Sequenced sample: PBMCs. Receptor source: a man aged 50-59 years in good health and CMV-seropositive.

The chain uses TRBV4-2 and TRBJ2-5; D unclear. V was pared by 1 base and J by 4 bases, with 7 bases between. In germline, CDR1 is LGHNA, CDR2 YNFKEQ. The CDR3 runs 13 residues. The chain's CDR3 is CASSQVQAETQYF. As DNA, the CDR3 is TGTGCCAGCAGCCAAGTTCAGGCAGAGACCCAGTACTTC.

V gene TRBV9 combines with J gene TRBJ1-1, with D unclear. CDR1 is SGDLS and CDR2 is YYNGEE in the germline V gene. The V end was cut by 0 bases, the J end by 4 bases, with 7 bases between. The CDR3 is 13 amino acids. In DNA, the CDR3 is TGTGCCAGCAGCGTAGGAGGGAGCACTGAAGCTTTCTTT. Translated, it gives CASSVGGSTEAFF.